One sample yielded the 7 T cell receptor beta chains listed below, sequenced in a study of cytomegalovirus exposure and HLA in healthy donors. The primer mix had 60 Vbeta and 13 Jbeta primers. Profiled with immunoSEQ multiplex PCR; TCRdb holds only in-frame clones, not every one. The data contain more than 90,000 clones, roughly 72% of them singletons. The specimen was PBMCs. The receptors here all came from a man younger than 45 in good health and CMV-seronegative.

This chain joins TRBV9 and TRBJ2-1; TRBD2 is a possible D gene (5 bases). Germline CDR1 SGDLS, CDR2 YYNGEE. This CDR3 is 15 amino acids long. The germline V and J ends were trimmed by 1 base and 3 bases, with 11 bases remaining between them. The CDR3 loop is CASSVYEGFYNEQFF. In DNA, the CDR3 is TGTGCCAGCAGCGTATATGAGGGTTTCTACAATGAGCAGTTCTTC.

This chain uses TRBV4-1 with TRBJ2-6; a weak D match, TRBD1 (5 bases). CDR3 length: 15 amino acids. Germline V gene lookup returns CDR1 MGHRA and CDR2 YSYEKL. Trimming cost V 5 bases and J 4 bases, with 12 bases left between them. The chain's CDR3 is CASSTRVSGANVLTF. The DNA for the CDR3 is TGCGCCAGCAGCACCAGGGTTTCCGGGGCCAACGTCCTGACTTTC.

This clone was detected once. V usage is TRBV5-6 and J usage is TRBJ1-2; D ambiguous. V was shortened by 4 bases and J by 3 bases, with 16 bases between the two germline ends. The CDR3 contains 15 residues. CDR1 SGHDT and CDR2 YYEEEE come from the germline V gene. CDR3 sequence reads: CASSPRAASDYGYTF. The CDR3 DNA is TGTGCCAGCAGCCCCAGAGCGGCCTCGGACTATGGCTACACCTTC.

The chain couples TRBV19 to TRBJ1-1; possibly TRBD1 for D (6 bases). This CDR3 spans 13 amino acids. Germline-derived CDR1 and CDR2 are LNHDA and SQIVND (reference sequence). Trimming cost V 6 bases and J 1 base, with 9 bases left between them. DNA for the CDR3: TGTGCCAGTAGCGTGACAGGGAACACTGAAGCTTTCTTT. Its translation: CASSVTGNTEAFF. The full variable domain, its missing parts supplied by reference TRBV19 and TRBJ1-1, is DGGITQSPKYLFRKEGQNVTLSCEQNLNHDAMYWYRQDPGQGLRLIYYSQIVNDFQKGDIAEGYSVSREKKESFPLTVTSAQKNPTAFYLCASSVTGNTEAFFGQGTRLTVV.

The chain combines TRBV15 with TRBJ1-5; D is undetermined. Trimming cost V 5 bases and J 4 bases, with 9 bases left between them. The CDR3 totals 13 residues. The germline V gene has CDR1 LNHNV and CDR2 YYDKDF (reference sequence). The CDR3 loop reads CATSGGLNQPQHF. CDR3 nucleotide sequence: TGTGCCACCAGCGGAGGTTTAAATCAGCCCCAGCATTTT.

In its sample, this clone was seen a few times. V and J are TRBV4-3 and TRBJ2-1, with 11 bases aligning to TRBD2. The ends lost 3 bases at V and 7 bases at J; junction bases unmatched: 8. The CDR3 totals 16 residues. Per the germline V gene, CDR1 is LGHNA and CDR2 is YSLEER. CDR3 region: CASSHNSGGAGNEQFF. DNA for the CDR3: TGCGCCAGCAGCCACAATAGCGGGGGGGCGGGTAATGAGCAGTTCTTC.

The J gene is TRBJ2-3, the V gene TRBV6-5; a weak D match, TRBD2 (6 bases). Germline V gene lookup returns CDR1 MNHEY and CDR2 SVGAGI. Deletions cut 4 bases from V and 0 bases from J, with 11 bases between. The length of the CDR3 is 15 residues. CDR3 region: CASSFRSGSTDTQYF. CDR3 DNA sequence: TGTGCCAGCAGTTTTCGGAGCGGGAGCACAGATACGCAGTATTTT.